The source of this T cell receptor (beta chain) is a study of monozygotic twins with inflammatory bowel disease. TCRdb reprocessed the 5' RACE reads and keeps a single row for each CDR3 protein, giving no DNA. The sample has approximately 400,000 distinct CDR3 sequences. The CDR3 is 14 residues long. Per the germline V gene, CDR1 is SGHTA and CDR2 is FQGNSA. The origin of this receptor is a human donor with ulcerative colitis or Crohn's disease, or a healthy co-twin of an affected twin (not recorded which). The specimen was blood. The chain has TRBV7-2 and TRBJ2-5; TCRdb's assignment of TRBD1 cannot be checked, as there is no DNA. The CDR3: CDSTSQGVGETQYF.